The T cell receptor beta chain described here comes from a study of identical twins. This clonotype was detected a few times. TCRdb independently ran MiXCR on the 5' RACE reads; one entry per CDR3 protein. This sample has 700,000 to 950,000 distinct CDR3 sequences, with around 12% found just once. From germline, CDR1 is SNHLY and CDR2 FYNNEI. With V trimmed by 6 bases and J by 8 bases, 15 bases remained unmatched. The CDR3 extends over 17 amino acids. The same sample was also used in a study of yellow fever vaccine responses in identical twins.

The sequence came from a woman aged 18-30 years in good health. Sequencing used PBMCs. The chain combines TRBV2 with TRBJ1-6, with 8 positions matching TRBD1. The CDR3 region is CASRALIGQGADSPLHF. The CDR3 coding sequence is TGTGCCAGCAGGGCTCTCATAGGGCAGGGGGCGGATTCACCCCTCCACTTT.